This T cell receptor (beta chain) was found in a study of cytomegalovirus exposure and HLA in healthy donors. Concerning this clone itself: Its specificity is unknown.

The V gene end was trimmed by 2 bases and the J gene end by 0 bases; junction bases not matched to a gene: 4. Germline V gene sequence: CDR1 SQVTM, CDR2 ANQGSEA. This CDR3 has 15 amino acids. Points from the study as a whole: Later analysis identified about 17,000 TCR beta sequences associated with HLA alleles, using a false discovery rate threshold of 0.05. Fewer N-insertions (relative to the 666-donor mean) were reportedly seen in an Asian-associated ancestry cluster in a later analysis.

Both 60 Vbeta primers and 13 Jbeta primers went into the PCR. Profiled with immunoSEQ multiplex PCR; TCRdb holds only in-frame clones, not every one. The sample has around 85,000 clones, roughly 70% seen once. Sequencing was carried out using PBMCs. The receptor's source is a man aged 25 to 40 in good health and CMV-seropositive. V is TRBV29-1 and J is TRBJ2-3; TRBD2 matches 8 bases. Here the CDR3 reads CSVEKASGSTDTQYF. Written as DNA, the CDR3 is TGCAGCGTTGAAAAGGCTAGCGGGAGCACAGATACGCAGTATTTT.